These 14 T cell receptor beta chains were all obtained from the same sample, sequenced in a study of CD8+CD57+ T cells in acquired aplastic anemia. CDR3 and TCR beta VDJ profiling relied on genomic DNA as the template. TCRdb recomputed calls from the reads with MiXCR, one row per CDR3 protein. The top ten clones hold about 0.8% of a sample with around 500,000 distinct CDR3 sequences, roughly 34% of them seen once. Patients who underwent sequencing had shown CD8+CD57+ cell expansion by flow cytometry. Sequenced input: sorted CD4+, CD8+, or CD8+CD57+ T cells (not recorded which) from PBMCs. These receptors were taken from a human donor with aplastic anemia.

The V and J genes are TRBV4-3 and TRBJ1-2; no reliable D call. The CDR3 consists of 13 residues. The germline V gene has CDR1 LGHNA and CDR2 YSLEER. The germline V and J ends were trimmed by 2 bases and 1 base, with 5 bases remaining between them. CDR3 DNA: TGCGCCAGCAGCCAACAGAATAACTATGGCTACACCTTC. Protein product: CASSQQNNYGYTF.

The V call is TRBV14, the J call TRBJ1-1; D remains unclear. The CDR3 totals 15 residues. The germline V gene has CDR1 SGHDN and CDR2 FVKESK. Trimming pared 0 bases from V and 0 bases from J, leaving 8 bases between. In DNA, the CDR3 is TGTGCCAGCAGCCAAGATAAGGGAGTGAACACTGAAGCTTTCTTT. Protein sequence: CASSQDKGVNTEAFF.

This chain links TRBV15 with TRBJ2-5; D gene uncertain. The CDR3 has 15 residues. Between the trimmed V and J ends, which lost 1 base and 5 bases, there was a span of 14 bases. Germline CDR1 LNHNV, CDR2 YYDKDF (reference sequence). The CDR3 region has the DNA TGTGCCACCAGCAGAGTGGCTGGCTCAGCGGAGACCCAGTACTTC. Its protein is CATSRVAGSAETQYF.

The sample holds a few counts of this clonotype. V usage is TRBV4-2 and J usage is TRBJ2-3, with a weak D call TRBD2 (6 bases). Germline-derived CDR1 and CDR2 are LGHNA and YNFKEQ. The V end was cut by 0 bases, the J end by 5 bases, with 12 bases between. This CDR3 is 15 amino acids long. In DNA, the CDR3 is TGTGCCAGCAGCCAAGAGGCCTCCGGGAGAGATACGCAGTATTTT. Protein: CASSQEASGRDTQYF.

V and J are TRBV9 and TRBJ2-1; TRBD2 agrees at 13 bases. Per the germline V gene, CDR1 is SGDLS and CDR2 is YYNGEE. Losses at the gene ends were 3 bases for V and 10 bases for J; bases not matched to a gene: 7. CDR3 length equals 15 residues. As DNA, the CDR3 is TGTGCCAGCAGCGACGGACTAGCGGGAGCGGGGGAGCAGTTCTTC. This sequence encodes CASSDGLAGAGEQFF.

This clonotype was counted ten times or more. The V and J genes are TRBV24-1 and TRBJ1-1; a possible D gene is TRBD1 (5 bases). The CDR3 is made up of 13 amino acids. Trimming stripped 4 bases from V and 7 bases from J, with 12 bases between. The germline V gene has CDR1 KGHDR and CDR2 SFDVKD. The CDR3 nucleotides are TGTGCCACCAGTGACCCTGGGACTTTTGAAGCTTTCTTT. It encodes CATSDPGTFEAFF.

This clonotype was observed a handful of times. This chain connects TRBV10-3 to TRBJ1-2; D possibly corresponds to TRBD1 (6 bases). V lost 6 bases, J lost 4 bases, and 12 bases lay in between. Germline V gene lookup returns CDR1 ENHRY and CDR2 SYGVKD. The CDR3 is 13 residues long. CDR3 region: CAISPGGGYGYTF. CDR3 DNA sequence: TGTGCCATCAGCCCCGGGGGCGGCTATGGCTACACCTTC.

The rearrangement links TRBV7-2 to TRBJ1-2; D uncertain. V was pared by 5 bases and J by 5 bases, with 12 bases between. Germline values: CDR1 SGHTA, CDR2 FQGNSA. The CDR3 length is 13 residues. This chain's CDR3 is CASSLNAGYGYTF. CDR3 nucleotide sequence: TGTGCCAGCAGCCTCAATGCGGGGTATGGCTACACCTTC.

The gene calls are TRBV15 and TRBJ1-2, with 9 bases matching TRBD1. CDR3 length: 17 amino acids. CDR1 is LNHNV, CDR2 YYDKDF, per germline (reference sequence). V dropped 0 bases and J dropped 7; count of bases not matched to a gene: 12. CDR3 loop: CATSRDLADRGGSGYTF. The CDR3 region has the DNA TGTGCCACCAGCAGAGATTTAGCGGACAGGGGAGGTTCTGGCTACACCTTC.

The chain carries TRBV5-4 and TRBJ2-1, with 10 bases identical to TRBD2. The length of the CDR3 is 15 residues. Germline-derived CDR1 and CDR2 are SGHNT and YYREEE (reference sequence). V lost 0 bases to trimming and J lost 8 bases; unmatched junction nucleotides: 5. CDR3 region: CASSLGLAGADEQFF. CDR3 DNA sequence: TGTGCCAGCAGCTTGGGGCTAGCGGGAGCTGATGAGCAGTTCTTC.

The chain combines TRBV27 with TRBJ1-1; D is ambiguous. The CDR3 covers 14 residues. Trimming removed 2 bases from V and 2 bases from J, with 9 bases in between. Germline loops: CDR1 MNHEY, CDR2 SMNVEV (reference sequence). The CDR3 spells CASSLRAFNTEAFF. Here the CDR3 DNA reads TGTGCCAGCAGTTTACGAGCCTTTAACACTGAAGCTTTCTTT.

There are a few counts of this clonotype. The rearrangement links TRBV11-2 to TRBJ2-1; D remains unclear. CDR1 is SGHAT, CDR2 FQNNGV, per germline. V was shortened by 1 base and J by 4 bases, with 20 bases between the two germline ends. The CDR3 runs to 18 residues. The CDR3 protein is CASSLGVGPRKGYNEQFF. The CDR3 coding sequence is TGTGCCAGCAGCTTAGGGGTAGGGCCAAGAAAGGGATACAATGAGCAGTTCTTC.

This clonotype was seen repeatedly, ten times or more. The V gene is TRBV7-9, the J gene TRBJ1-2; no clear D gene. V lost 6 bases and J lost 5, with 13 bases in between. This CDR3 has 13 residues. The germline V gene has CDR1 SEHNR and CDR2 FQNEAQ (reference sequence). CDR3 sequence reads: CASSPSGSYGYTF. CDR3 bases: TGTGCCAGCAGTCCCTCGGGGTCTTATGGCTACACCTTC.

This clonotype occurred a few times. The CDR3 spells CATGQGETQYF. Written as DNA, the CDR3 is TGTGCCACCGGACAGGGAGAGACCCAGTACTTC. The chain employs TRBV19 and TRBJ2-5; TRBD1 matches 8 bases. The CDR3 has 11 amino acids. Germline-derived CDR1 and CDR2 are LNHDA and SQIVND (reference sequence). V was clipped by 10 bases and J by 4 bases; unmatched bases: 2.